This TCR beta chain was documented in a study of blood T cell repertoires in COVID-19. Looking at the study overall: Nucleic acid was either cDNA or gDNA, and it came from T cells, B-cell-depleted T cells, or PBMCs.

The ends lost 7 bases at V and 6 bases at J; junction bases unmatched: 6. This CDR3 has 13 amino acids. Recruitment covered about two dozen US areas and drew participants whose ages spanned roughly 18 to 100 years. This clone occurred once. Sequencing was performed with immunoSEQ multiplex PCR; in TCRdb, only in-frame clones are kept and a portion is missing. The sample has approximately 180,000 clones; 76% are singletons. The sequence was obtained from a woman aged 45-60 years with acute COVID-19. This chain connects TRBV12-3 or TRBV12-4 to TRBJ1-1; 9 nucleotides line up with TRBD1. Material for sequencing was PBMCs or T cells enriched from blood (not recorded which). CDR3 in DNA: TGTGCCAGCATCCTGGACAGGGGCGCTGAAGCTTTCTTT. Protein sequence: CASILDRGAEAFF.